This TCR beta chain comes out of a study of graft-versus-host responses after intestinal transplantation. From the graft tissue, intraepithelial and lamina propria lymphocytes were released through processing. The assay was immunoSEQ multiplex PCR, and TCRdb's table has in-frame clones only and misses some. Of fewer than 15,000 clones listed, 70% are singletons. V was pared by 6 bases and J by 9 bases, with 9 bases of the junction left unmatched. Looked up from germline, CDR1 is KGHSH and CDR2 is LQKENI. CDR3 size: 14 residues. This clone was counted between two and nine times. The material was ileum tissue, obtained about 680 days after intestinal transplantation. The TCR was taken from a human patient who received an intestinal transplant, so some T cells may come from the graft donor. The rearrangement joins TRBV18 to TRBJ2-1; 9 bases agree with TRBD2. In DNA, the CDR3 is TGTGCCAGCTCGCAGGGACTAGCATCCAGTGAGCAGTTCTTC. Protein product: CASSQGLASSEQFF.